The 20 T cell receptor beta chains in this list originate from one sample, sequenced in a study of beta chain features in type 1 diabetes. Expressed TCRB transcripts were sequenced, since all the RNA that had been isolated was reverse transcribed. TCRdb's copy holds only in-frame clones and misses some; the assay was immunoSEQ multiplex PCR. This table holds more than 300,000 clones, roughly 16% found once. The sequenced sample consisted of naive CD4+ T cells from blood. The receptors derive from a woman aged 18-35 years in good health.

This clone was seen a handful of times. The chain recombines TRBV15 with TRBJ2-7; the match to TRBD2 covers 9 bases. The CDR3 is 17 amino acids. V was pared by 1 base and J by 2 bases, with 9 bases of the junction left unmatched. Germline CDR1 is LNHNV and CDR2 is YYDKDF (reference sequence). Written as DNA, the CDR3 is TGTGCCACCAGCAGAGTAGGGGTAGCGGGGGCCACCTACGAGCAGTACTTC. This sequence encodes CATSRVGVAGATYEQYF.

The genes are TRBV28 and TRBJ1-2, with D unresolved. The CDR3 consists of 12 residues. Trimming removed 6 bases at V and 6 bases at J, with 11 bases between. The germline V gene encodes CDR1 MDHEN and CDR2 SYDVKM. CDR3 residues: CASSITGNGYTF. CDR3 nucleotides: TGTGCCAGCAGCATCACCGGGAATGGCTACACCTTC.

The chain combines TRBV7-6 with TRBJ2-3; D possibly corresponds to TRBD1 (6 bases). CDR1 is SGHVS and CDR2 is FNYEAQ in the germline V gene. Deletions cut 5 bases from V and 2 bases from J, with 11 bases between. CDR3 length: 14 residues. CDR3 coding DNA: TGTGCCAGCAGCCTCCGACAGGCCACAGATACGCAGTATTTT. Translating gives CASSLRQATDTQYF.

This clone was picked up a small number of times. This sequence joins TRBV18 and TRBJ2-1; D not certain. The CDR3 is made up of 13 amino acids. Germline V lookup: CDR1 KGHSH, CDR2 LQKENI. The V end was cut by 2 bases, the J end by 5 bases, with 7 bases between. The CDR3 loop reads CASSPGSDNEQFF. DNA of the CDR3: TGTGCCAGCTCACCAGGCAGCGACAATGAGCAGTTCTTC. The full variable domain, its missing parts supplied by reference TRBV18 and TRBJ2-1, is NAGVMQNPRHLVRRRGQEARLRCSPMKGHSHVYWYRQLPEEGLKFMVYLQKENIIDESGMPKERFSAEFPKEGPSILRIQQVVRGDSAAYFCASSPGSDNEQFFGPGTRLTVL.

The gene calls are TRBV4-2 and TRBJ2-1, with 9 bases identical to TRBD2. The V gene end was trimmed by 2 bases and the J gene end by 3 bases; junction bases not matched to a gene: 5. The CDR3 is 16 residues long. CDR1 is LGHNA, CDR2 YNFKEQ, per germline. CDR3 in DNA: TGTGCCAGCAGCCAACATAGCGGGAGAATCTACAATGAGCAGTTCTTC. Translated, it gives CASSQHSGRIYNEQFF.

The genes are TRBV15 and TRBJ2-1, with 10 bases that match TRBD2. The V and J ends lost 1 base and 6 bases, in that order; junction bases with no gene match: 9. In germline, CDR1 is LNHNV, CDR2 YYDKDF (reference sequence). This CDR3 spans 17 amino acids. CDR3 sequence reads: CATSRVPSGSSINEQFF. The DNA for the CDR3 is TGTGCCACCAGCAGAGTCCCTAGCGGGAGTAGTATCAATGAGCAGTTCTTC.

This clone was detected a few times. Here the CDR3 reads CASSVLGGATDTQYF. CDR3 in DNA: TGTGCCAGCAGTGTTCTGGGGGGAGCCACAGATACGCAGTATTTT. The chain is built from TRBV6-4 and TRBJ2-3, with a tentative D call TRBD2 (6 bases). Germline lookup yields CDR1 MRHNA and CDR2 SNTAGT. Trimming took 4 bases from V and 2 from J, leaving 13 bases between them. The CDR3 loop spans 15 amino acids.

This clone was recorded a few times. V gene TRBV21-1 combines with J gene TRBJ2-7; the table's TRBD2 call for D was not verified on the DNA. TRBV21-1 is listed as a pseudogene. The CDR3 loop spans 16 amino acids. CDR3 coding DNA: TGTGCCAGCAGCCTACGGGGACTAGCGGGTATCTACGAGCAGTACTTC. This translates into CASSLRGLAGIYEQYF.

The gene calls are TRBV9 and TRBJ1-1, with 10 bases identical to TRBD1. Germline V gene lookup returns CDR1 SGDLS and CDR2 YYNGEE. The CDR3 loop spans 16 amino acids. V gave up 0 bases and J gave up 0 bases; unmatched junction bases: 2. The CDR3 nucleotides are TGTGCCAGCAGCGTAGCAGGGACAGGGGTGAACACTGAAGCTTTCTTT. It encodes CASSVAGTGVNTEAFF. Supplemented by reference TRBV9 and TRBJ1-1, the full variable domain reads DSGVTQTPKHLITATGQRVTLRCSPRSGDLSVYWYQQSLDQGLQFLIQYYNGEERAKGNILERFSAQQFPDLHSELNLSSLELGDSALYFCASSVAGTGVNTEAFFGQGTRLTVV.

This clone was detected a few times. V usage is TRBV25-1 and J usage is TRBJ1-5; D gene unclear. Germline V gene lookup returns CDR1 MGHDK and CDR2 SYGVNS. The CDR3 covers 13 residues. Trimming pared 4 bases from V and 1 base from J, leaving 5 bases between. The CDR3 region is CASSGGSNQPQHF. Here the CDR3 DNA reads TGTGCCAGCAGTGGCGGAAGCAATCAGCCCCAGCATTTT.

This clone occurred a few times. The chain links TRBV27 to TRBJ2-5; 13 nucleotides agree with TRBD2. CDR3 length: 15 amino acids. Unmatched junction bases numbered 5, after V lost 5 bases and J lost 5 bases. Germline assignment: CDR1 MNHEY and CDR2 SMNVEV (reference sequence). The CDR3 nucleotides are TGTGCCAGCAGTCTGGGACTAGCGGGATGGGAGACCCAGTACTTC. Translated, it gives CASSLGLAGWETQYF.

CDR3 DNA sequence: TGTGCCAGCAGCCCGAGGCATATGAACACTGAAGCTTTCTTT. This encodes CASSPRHMNTEAFF. This chain joins TRBV5-6 and TRBJ1-1; D gene uncertain. Trimming took 4 bases from V and 0 from J, leaving 10 bases between them. CDR1 and CDR2 from the germline V gene are SGHDT and YYEEEE. The CDR3 extends over 14 amino acids. The complete variable domain, with remaining parts taken from reference TRBV5-6 and TRBJ1-1, reads DAGVTQSPTHLIKTRGQQVTLRCSPKSGHDTVSWYQQALGQGPQFIFQYYEEEERQRGNFPDRFSGHQFPNYSSELNVNALLLGDSALYLCASSPRHMNTEAFFGQGTRLTVV.

This clone occurred a few times. The J gene is TRBJ2-3, the V gene TRBV4-1, with D possibly being TRBD1 (6 bases). Germline values: CDR1 MGHRA, CDR2 YSYEKL. The V and J ends lost 0 bases and 13 bases respectively, with 14 bases between them. The CDR3 length is 13 residues. Here the CDR3 reads CASSQEVYRDEYF. The CDR3 region has the DNA TGCGCCAGCAGCCAAGAGGTTTACAGGGATGAGTATTTT.

The sample holds a few counts of this clone. The rearrangement joins TRBV7-9 to TRBJ2-1, with 16 bases fitting TRBD2. Germline-derived CDR1 and CDR2 are SEHNR and FQNEAQ (reference sequence). This CDR3 has 16 amino acids. Losses at the gene ends were 5 bases for V and 8 bases for J; bases not matched to a gene: 6. The CDR3 DNA is TGTGCCAGCAGCATGGGACTAGCGGGAGGGCGCCATGAGCAGTTCTTC. It yields the protein CASSMGLAGGRHEQFF.

The rearrangement uses TRBV6-5 and TRBJ1-2; D might be TRBD1 (6 bases). The V gene lost 2 bases and the J gene lost 7 bases, with 11 bases spanning the gap. The CDR3 is made up of 13 amino acids. Germline-derived CDR1 and CDR2 are MNHEY and SVGAGI. CDR3: CASSYLGASGYTF. The CDR3 nucleotides read TGTGCCAGCAGTTACCTGGGGGCAAGTGGCTACACCTTC.

This clone was picked up a small number of times. The chain employs TRBV5-1 and TRBJ2-5; 13 positions agree with TRBD2. This CDR3 has 15 residues. V was clipped by 3 bases and J by 3 bases; unmatched bases: 2. CDR1 and CDR2 (germline): SGHRS, YFSETQ. The CDR3 coding sequence is TGCGCCAGCAGCTCCGGGACTAGCGGGAAAGAGACCCAGTACTTC. This translates into CASSSGTSGKETQYF.

This clone was seen a handful of times. The chain has TRBV6-1 and TRBJ2-1; 9 bases are shared with TRBD1. The CDR3 is made up of 15 amino acids. Germline V gene sequence: CDR1 MNHNS, CDR2 SASEGT. V was pared by 7 bases and J by 7 bases, with 11 bases of the junction left unmatched. DNA of the CDR3: TGTGCCAGCAAGGGTGGCTGGACAGGGGAAAATGAGCAGTTCTTC. Translation gives CASKGGWTGENEQFF.

This clone was seen more than once but under ten times. The V and J genes are TRBV6-5 and TRBJ2-5; the match to TRBD2 covers 9 bases. The ends lost 6 bases at V and 4 bases at J; junction bases unmatched: 6. The germline V gene has CDR1 MNHEY and CDR2 SVGAGI. The CDR3 consists of 14 residues. Here the CDR3 DNA reads TGTGCCAGCAGGAATAGCGGGAGAGGAGAGACCCAGTACTTC. Translating it yields CASRNSGRGETQYF.

The chain uses TRBV19 and TRBJ2-1, with 10 bases identical to TRBD2. The CDR3 extends over 17 amino acids. Trimming cost V 1 base and J 3 bases; bases outside gene matches: 6. CDR1 and CDR2 (germline): LNHDA, SQIVND (reference sequence). The CDR3 sequence is CASSIGPSSGSYNEQFF. The CDR3 DNA sequence: TGTGCCAGTAGTATAGGTCCCTCTAGCGGGAGCTACAATGAGCAGTTCTTC.

The chain links TRBV6-6 to TRBJ1-2; D remains ambiguous. Germline CDR1 reads MNHNY; CDR2 reads SVGAGI (reference sequence). Between the trimmed V and J ends, which lost 7 bases and 4 bases, there was a span of 13 bases. This CDR3 has 13 residues. The CDR3 nucleotides read TGTGCCAGCACTAAAACCCCTCCCTATGGCTACACCTTC. The encoded protein is CASTKTPPYGYTF.